The present entry profiles one T cell receptor (beta chain) with its context. This clone has more than one count but fewer than ten. Its antigen remains undetermined. Within one base of it there is no much larger clone, and no base qualities were kept. The data stem from a study of cytomegalovirus exposure and HLA in healthy donors (TCRdb year 2017). For context, the study as a whole: In an earlier analysis of under 750 of the donors, 276 Gb of sequence data and approximately 100 million unique TCR beta sequences from approximately 180 million T cells were reported. HLA typing included class I and class II loci at four-digit resolution. Besides the first cohort of hundreds of subjects, a separate validation cohort made up of roughly 120 different subjects was used. Alongside the repertoire data, information on donor age, sex, ethnicity and CMV serostatus was compiled. Among some 400 genotyped donors of the cohort, an average of around 250,000 unique TCR beta nucleotide sequences was sequenced per donor, of which about 18% were non-productive. Genome-wide SNP genotypes for about 60% of the roughly 700 donors were used in a later genetic analysis, which treated that subset as a discovery cohort. The T cell repertoires of several hundred subjects were profiled by immunosequencing and related to cytomegalovirus serostatus. The study combined high-throughput TCR immunosequencing, statistical association of individual TCRs with disease status, and machine learning to predict cytomegalovirus infection status. Roughly 300 gigabases of sequencing data and tens of millions of unique TCR sequences were included in an early release covering roughly 600 HLA-typed donors. In a later analysis, previously published TCR beta repertoires from 600 to 850 donors were re-analyzed and high-resolution HLA genotyping was added so that TCR occurrence patterns could be studied. To decide whether each TCR beta V gene segment behaved as functional or pseudogenic, an earlier analysis of some 600 of the donors relied on high-throughput TCR beta sequencing. The study aimed to test whether cataloging public T cell receptors could reveal signatures of past pathogen exposure. A few DR-DQ haplotypes were treated as single units for association and clustering because of strong linkage in the cohort. Every discovery cohort repertoire had been produced on one sequencing platform. Of the approximately 400 genotyped donors, roughly 76% were placed in the genetic ancestry cluster associated with self-reported Caucasian donors. The number of typed donors differed by locus: roughly 620-640 for A, B, C, DRB1 and DQB1; about 520 for DQA1; around 580 for DPA1; and some 450 for DPB1. The later analysis used no new phenotypic data to find candidate immune exposures, relying instead on TCR beta sequences and their occurrence across donors.

Preparation of the library involved the immunoSEQ multiplex PCR assay. The multiplex PCR relied on a mix of 60 forward primers for TCR Vbeta segments and 13 reverse primers for TCR Jbeta segments. The CDR3 region of rearranged TCR beta genes was amplified from genomic DNA with a multiplex PCR assay. The amplified TCR beta libraries were sequenced on the Illumina HiSeq System as 87-base-pair reads. In the original analysis: Across the roughly 600 repertoires, a later analysis counted approximately 83 million unique TCR beta chains, around 10 million of which were shared by at least two donors. Raw reads were error-corrected and collapsed into unique sequences with a nearest-neighbor algorithm that merged closely related sequences to remove PCR and sequencing errors. CDR3 sequences were aligned to IMGT reference sequences to assign V, D and J gene segments. For a sequence to be retained, a match of at least six nucleotides to both a V gene segment and a J gene segment was required. Rearrangements were called productive when the CDR3 lacked stop codons and stayed in frame with V and J; all others were non-productive. Following IMGT convention, CDR3 was defined as the stretch from the second conserved V-encoded cysteine to the conserved J-encoded phenylalanine. The earlier analysis of about 620 of the donors excluded sequences that lacked an unambiguous match to a single V gene segment. In an earlier analysis of some 590 of the donors, a V segment was called functional when productive rearrangements were above 56.7%, and segregating when the standard deviation between donors exceeded 5%. To diagnose cytomegalovirus status from the catalog of TCR beta chain sequences, a statistical classification framework was built. In a later analysis, TCR nucleotide sequences were compared against IMGT/GENE-DB human TR gene sequences so that V and J genes could be assigned. A later analysis assigned CDR3 sequences and most-parsimonious VDJ recombination scenarios with the TCRdist pipeline. In a later analysis, each TCR beta chain was defined by its CDR3 amino acid sequence together with its V-gene family, and reads lacking a unique V-gene family were excluded. In a later analysis, around 600 highly shared, low-generation-probability nucleotide sequences were removed to address suspected cross-contamination and a sequencing artifact. A later analysis calculated a clonal expansion index for each public chain from normalized within-repertoire ranks of inferred template counts. In a later analysis, generation probabilities were computed with a VDJ recombination model fitted to out-of-frame rearrangements, and the resulting probabilities were checked against IGoR. A later analysis scored TCR-TCR, TCR-HLA and TCR-CMV co-occurrence with hypergeometric tests, applying a repertoire-size bias correction to TCR pairs. In a later analysis, false discovery rates were estimated by permuting HLA or CMV assignments 20 times. In a later analysis, co-occurring TCRs were grouped using DBSCAN, with TCRdist sequence similarity added in when clustering inside HLA-allele-positive subsets. Repertoires with fewer than 30,000 or more than 120,000 public chains were left out of co-occurrence clustering, as were several repertoires with anomalous nucleotide sharing. The source is immuneACCESS, and TCRdb retained only in-frame sequences with V and J called. Part of the clones is not carried over; for the studies checked, unresolved V genes explain less than half of this, and the remainder is unexplained. That table supplies the V and J calls and clone size; D and trimming were determined from the DNA. For this sample there are about 130,000 clones; 80% appear just once. Jointly, the top ten make up around 3.6% of the sample.

General study outcomes and caveats: The earlier analysis of approximately 540 of the donors excluded some 15 rarely observed V segments, including chromosome 9 orphons, because counts were too low. The cohort was sequenced for TCR beta chains only, and without alpha or paired-chain data the features that could be detected were limited. According to the authors, the approach could potentially be generalized to other disease states and immunological phenotypes. According to a later analysis, parvovirus B19, influenza, CMV and Epstein-Barr virus appeared linked to several top co-occurrence clusters. Because HLA typing was missing for some donors at each locus, association tests included only the typed subset. Roughly uniform sequencing depth across donors was assumed in presence/absence analyses, although this assumption may not hold. Specific HLA alleles were associated with roughly 16,000 TCR beta sequences at a false discovery rate of 0.05 in a later analysis. The study listed 150 to 200 TCR beta chains as associated with cytomegalovirus. Compared with the roughly 670-donor mean, donors in an Asian-associated ancestry cluster had fewer N-insertions in productive TCRs, according to a later genetic analysis. Linkage disequilibrium might explain the correlated functional status among segregating V segments, but an unknown experimental factor could not be excluded. Broadly in line with IMGT annotations, most TCR beta V segments showed up in productive rearrangements about 87% or about 30% of the time in an earlier analysis of about 500 of the donors. An association between a missense DCLRE1C variant and V-gene and J-gene trimming of TCR beta chains was found in a later genetic analysis and replicated in an independent cohort. A few of the identified cytomegalovirus-associated TCR beta chains were confirmed in vitro to be specific for cytomegalovirus antigens. In a later analysis, HLA-associated TCR beta chains showed more clonal expansion and lower generation probabilities than non-associated chains that were equally common. Strong co-occurrence of HLA alleles, especially DR and DQ, made assigning TCR associations to individual alleles difficult. A further reported finding was that TCR beta sequences accurately predicted the HLA-A and HLA-B alleles for most subjects in the first cohort. A group of highly shared sequence variants was considered likely to be a technical artifact of the sequencing pipeline. Most TCR sequences were observed very rarely across donors, whereas some public TCRs were present in many individuals. Immune exposure information for the cohort was limited to CMV serostatus. According to a later analysis, most CMV-associated TCR beta chains appeared to be HLA-restricted, and the HLA associations seemed to be driven largely by CMV exposure. The classifier was reported to diagnose cytomegalovirus status with high specificity and sensitivity in both the original and validation cohorts. In a later analysis, the rate of TCR association differed among HLA loci, with DRB1 alleles having the most associated TCRs and HLA-C alleles having the fewest.

The cohort was made up of 666 healthy bone marrow donors. Cohort members were all nominally healthy when sampled, although unrecorded immune exposures were likely present. The donor was CMV seronegative and was included in the group of a few hundred seronegative cohort members. Each donor provided a peripheral blood sample, and peripheral blood mononuclear cells were used for TCR beta sequencing. Genomic DNA was extracted from the blood cell samples with the Qiagen DNeasy Blood Extraction Kit. The origin of this receptor is a woman aged 40-49 years in good health and CMV-seronegative. The sample consisted of PBMCs.

The CDR3 region has the sequence CASSFAGMNTEAFF. In nucleotide form, the sequence is TGTGCCAGCAGCTTCGCAGGGATGAACACTGAAGCTTTCTTT. This chain is built from TRBV5-4 and TRBJ1-1, with a weak D call of TRBD1 (5 bases match). Per the germline V gene (reference sequence), SGHNT is the CDR1 and YYREEE is the CDR2. From its cysteine to its phenylalanine, the CDR3 spans 14 amino acids. Only CDR3 DNA is held: 42 bases, read in frame from base 1. V is shortened by 2 bases, J by 0 bases, and the region joining them spans 8 bases.